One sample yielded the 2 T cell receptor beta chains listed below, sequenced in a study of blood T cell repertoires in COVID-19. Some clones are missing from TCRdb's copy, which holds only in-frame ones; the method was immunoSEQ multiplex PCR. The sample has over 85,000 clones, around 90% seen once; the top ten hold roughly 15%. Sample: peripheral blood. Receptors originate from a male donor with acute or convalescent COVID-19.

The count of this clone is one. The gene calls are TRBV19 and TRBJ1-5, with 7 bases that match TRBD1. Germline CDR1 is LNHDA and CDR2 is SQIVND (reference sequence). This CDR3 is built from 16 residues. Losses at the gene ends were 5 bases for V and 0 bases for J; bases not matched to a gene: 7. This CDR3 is CASSFPDRASNQPQHF. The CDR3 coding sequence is TGTGCCAGTAGTTTTCCCGACAGGGCTAGCAATCAGCCCCAGCATTTT.

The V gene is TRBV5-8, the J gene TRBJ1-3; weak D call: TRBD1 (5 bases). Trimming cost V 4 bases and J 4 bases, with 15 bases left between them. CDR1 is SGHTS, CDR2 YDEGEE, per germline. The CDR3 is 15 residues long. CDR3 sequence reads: CASSINGGTGNTIYF. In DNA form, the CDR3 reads TGTGCCAGCAGCATTAACGGGGGTACGGGAAACACCATATATTTT.